These T cell receptor beta chains were read from a single sample in a study of neoadjuvant anti-PD-1 for oral cavity cancer. Measured with immunoSEQ multiplex PCR; TCRdb has only the in-frame clones, and not every one. The top ten clones hold 2.5% to 3.5% of a sample with 16,000 or so clones, approximately 60% of them seen once. The sample in question was PBMCs, obtained before nivolumab (anti-PD-1) treatment. These TCRs come from a person between 35 and 79 years old with oral cavity squamous cell carcinoma. The CDR3 runs from the conserved cysteine through the conserved F or W. The D gene is left open where the match is weak. Some rows mark clone size as missing; the rest say once, few, many or name a class of expanded clone.

d_gene: NA; abundance: NA; j_gene: TRBJ2-5; v_gene: TRBV11-2; CDR3nt: TGTGCCAGCAGCTTATGGGAACGGCGCTGGGAGACCCAGTACTTC; CDR3aa: CASSLWERRWETQYF
d_gene: NA; abundance: NA; j_gene: TRBJ2-2; v_gene: TRBV9; CDR3nt: TGTGCCAGCAGCGTAGATGACAGAACCGGGGAGCTGTTTTTT; CDR3aa: CASSVDDRTGELFF
d_gene: NA; abundance: NA; j_gene: TRBJ1-1; v_gene: TRBV6-1; CDR3nt: TGTGCCAGCAGTGAAGAAACAGGAGCCATGAACACTGAAGCTTTCTTT; CDR3aa: CASSEETGAMNTEAFF
d_gene: TRBD2; abundance: NA; j_gene: TRBJ2-4; v_gene: TRBV27; CDR3nt: TGTGCCAGCACCACACAATCGGGACTAGCTCAAAACATTCAGTACTTC; CDR3aa: CASTTQSGLAQNIQYF
d_gene: NA; abundance: NA; j_gene: TRBJ1-1; v_gene: TRBV13; CDR3nt: TGTGCCAGCAGCTTAGAGGGTTGGACTGAAGCTTTCTTT; CDR3aa: CASSLEGWTEAFF
d_gene: NA; abundance: NA; j_gene: TRBJ2-1; v_gene: TRBV5-1; CDR3nt: TGCGCCAGCAGCTTGGTCGTGGAGTACAATGAGCAGTTCTTC; CDR3aa: CASSLVVEYNEQFF
d_gene: NA; abundance: NA; j_gene: TRBJ1-1; v_gene: TRBV5-1; CDR3nt: TGCGCCAGCAGCCAAGGGGCCCTAGGGAACACTGAAGCTTTCTTT; CDR3aa: CASSQGALGNTEAFF
d_gene: NA; abundance: few; j_gene: TRBJ1-5; v_gene: TRBV10-3; CDR3nt: TGTGCCACCTCTGCGGGCGTCCAGCCCCAGCATTTT; CDR3aa: CATSAGVQPQHF
d_gene: NA; abundance: NA; j_gene: TRBJ2-7; v_gene: TRBV30; CDR3nt: TGTGCCTGGAGTGTAGCAGGGGGGGAGCAGTACTTC; CDR3aa: CAWSVAGGEQYF
d_gene: NA; abundance: NA; j_gene: TRBJ1-2; v_gene: TRBV7-2; CDR3nt: TGTGCCAGCAGCGAGAACTCAGGGTTTGGCTACACCTTC; CDR3aa: CASSENSGFGYTF
d_gene: NA; abundance: NA; j_gene: TRBJ1-2; v_gene: TRBV30; CDR3nt: TGTGCCTGGAGTAGAAGGGGAGATAACTATGGCTACACCTTC; CDR3aa: CAWSRRGDNYGYTF
d_gene: NA; abundance: NA; j_gene: TRBJ1-2; v_gene: TRBV19; CDR3nt: TGTGCCAGTAGTATTAGCAGGGACATCTATGGCTACACCTTC; CDR3aa: CASSISRDIYGYTF
d_gene: NA; abundance: NA; j_gene: TRBJ2-5; v_gene: TRBV5-1; CDR3nt: TGCGCCAGCGGCCCGGGGGTGCAAGAGACCCAGTACTTC; CDR3aa: CASGPGVQETQYF
d_gene: TRBD2; abundance: NA; j_gene: TRBJ2-7; v_gene: TRBV5-1; CDR3nt: TGCGCCAGCAGCCCGGGACTAGCGGACTCCTGGAGGGGGCAGTACTTC; CDR3aa: CASSPGLADSWRGQYF
d_gene: NA; abundance: NA; j_gene: TRBJ2-2; v_gene: TRBV2; CDR3nt: TGTGCCAGCAGTTCTGGACAGTTAGCCCCCGGGGAGCTGTTTTTT; CDR3aa: CASSSGQLAPGELFF
d_gene: NA; abundance: NA; j_gene: TRBJ1-5; v_gene: TRBV30; CDR3nt: TGTGCCTGGAGTGTCTCAGCTGATCAGCCCCAGCATTTT; CDR3aa: CAWSVSADQPQHF
d_gene: TRBD2; abundance: NA; j_gene: TRBJ2-1; v_gene: TRBV28; CDR3nt: TGTGCCAGCAGTTTAGGGACTAGCGGGATGTCCCGTCGGTTCTTC; CDR3aa: CASSLGTSGMSRRFF
d_gene: NA; abundance: few; j_gene: TRBJ2-7; v_gene: TRBV6-1; CDR3nt: TGTGCCACCATAAGCCCCCAGGCCAGTGGAGAGCAGTACTTC; CDR3aa: CATISPQASGEQYF
d_gene: TRBD1; abundance: NA; j_gene: TRBJ1-4; v_gene: TRBV5-1; CDR3nt: TGCGCCAGCAGCTTGGAACAGGGGGGTGAAAAACTGTTTTTT; CDR3aa: CASSLEQGGEKLFF
d_gene: NA; abundance: NA; j_gene: TRBJ1-1; v_gene: TRBV25-1; CDR3nt: TGTGCCAGCAGTGGCATTTTAGCTCGGGGGGCCACTGAAGCTTTCTTT; CDR3aa: CASSGILARGATEAFF
d_gene: TRBD1; abundance: NA; j_gene: TRBJ2-7; v_gene: TRBV30; CDR3nt: TGTGCCTGGAGGGTGACAGGGGCTTCCGAGCAGTACTTC; CDR3aa: CAWRVTGASEQYF
d_gene: TRBD2; abundance: NA; j_gene: TRBJ2-5; v_gene: TRBV6-5; CDR3nt: TGTGCCAGCAGGGGACTAGCGGGGAAAGAGACCCAGTACTTC; CDR3aa: CASRGLAGKETQYF
d_gene: NA; abundance: NA; j_gene: TRBJ2-5; v_gene: TRBV5-6; CDR3nt: TGTGCCAGCAGCTTAGATTGGGGGGTAGACTTC; CDR3aa: CASSLDWGVDF
d_gene: NA; abundance: once; j_gene: TRBJ2-5; v_gene: TRBV6-1; CDR3nt: TGTGCCAGCAAGTTCGGCACGTTAGAGACCCAGTACTTC; CDR3aa: CASKFGTLETQYF
d_gene: TRBD2; abundance: NA; j_gene: TRBJ2-3; v_gene: TRBV5-6; CDR3nt: TGTGCCAGCAGCTTGGTTTATTCCGGGACTACAAGCACAGATACGCAGTATTTT; CDR3aa: CASSLVYSGTTSTDTQYF
d_gene: NA; abundance: NA; j_gene: TRBJ1-2; v_gene: TRBV6-5; CDR3nt: TGTGCCAGCAGACCACAAGGGGGAGACTATGGCTACACCTTC; CDR3aa: CASRPQGGDYGYTF
d_gene: NA; abundance: NA; j_gene: TRBJ2-3; v_gene: TRBV6-5; CDR3nt: TGTGCCAGCAGTTACTCGAGGTACACAGATACGCAGTATTTT; CDR3aa: CASSYSRYTDTQYF
d_gene: TRBD1; abundance: NA; j_gene: TRBJ2-5; v_gene: TRBV15; CDR3nt: TGTGCCACCAGCAGTGGAGGGACAGGCCAAGAGACCCAGTACTTC; CDR3aa: CATSSGGTGQETQYF
d_gene: TRBD2; abundance: few; j_gene: TRBJ2-1; v_gene: TRBV19; CDR3nt: TGTGCCAGTAGTATAGGTACGGCTAGCGGGTACAATGAGCAGTTCTTC; CDR3aa: CASSIGTASGYNEQFF